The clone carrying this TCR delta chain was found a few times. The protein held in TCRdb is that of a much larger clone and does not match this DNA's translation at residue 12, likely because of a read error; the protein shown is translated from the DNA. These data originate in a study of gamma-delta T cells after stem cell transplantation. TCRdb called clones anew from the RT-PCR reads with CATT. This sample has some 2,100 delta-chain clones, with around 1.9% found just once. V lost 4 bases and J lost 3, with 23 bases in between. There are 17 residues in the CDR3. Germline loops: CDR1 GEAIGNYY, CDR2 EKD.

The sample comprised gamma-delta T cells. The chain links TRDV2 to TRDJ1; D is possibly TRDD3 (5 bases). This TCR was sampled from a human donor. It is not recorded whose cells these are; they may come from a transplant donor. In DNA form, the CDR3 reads TGTGCCTGTGATGGGGTAACCGGGGGTTTGTACGCCGATAAACTCATCTTT. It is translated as CACDGVTGGLYADKLIF.